This note documents a single TCR beta chain sequence. Its antigen is not yet known. The read terminates 3 residues before the CDR3 end, so the remaining end is supplied by the germline J gene. CDR1 and CDR2 were assigned from the germline V gene (reference sequence) as SEHNR and FQNEAQ. Between the V and J ends, shortened by 5 bases and 1 base respectively, the junction contains 9 bases. Counted from cysteine to phenylalanine, this CDR3 has 14 amino acids. Part of the CDR3 DNA is given, 33 bases translated from base 1. TCR beta CDR3 regions were amplified by multiplex PCR using the immunoSEQ assay from an average of approximately 1,200 ng genomic DNA per sample. Primer bias was corrected in the assay by using a complete synthetic TCR repertoire to establish an amplification baseline. The amplicons were sequenced using the Illumina platform. From the authors' description of their analysis: Sequences were error-corrected by clustering with frequency ratios and a modified nearest-neighbor algorithm and were then analyzed in the immunoSEQ Analyzer with IMGT gene definitions. At each rarefaction depth, TCR richness and evenness were averaged over 20 rarefaction repeats, and samples with fewer sequences than the depth were excluded. Relative abundances of V, D and J genes were compared between groups using Wilcoxon rank sum tests, with FDR correction applied. Blinded duplicates gave an intraclass correlation of approximately 96% for TCR richness and an average of about 76% across 66 gene segments. Drawn from immuneACCESS, this table holds only the in-frame rearrangements with V and J called that TCRdb kept. Clones are partly lost; checked studies trace under half to an unresolved V gene and leave the rest unexplained. V and J calls and clone size are given by that table; D and trimming were obtained from the DNA. For this sample, the table gives tens of thousands of clones. The ten largest account for about 8.8% of the sample.

The data stem from a study of T cells in women clearing cervical HPV infection (dated by TCRdb to 2017 to 2018). Regarding the complete study: The cases were about 27 women with histologically confirmed HPV16-related CIN3 or worse, and 2 of these cases were invasive cancers. The controls were around 26 women whose single incident HPV16 infection cleared within 12 months with no development of precancer or cancer. The exploratory proof-of-principle case-control study was nested within the Guanacaste HPV Natural History Study in Costa Rica and compared TCR repertoires across cervical HPV16 outcomes. Cases and controls were matched on age within five years and on year of sample collection. Cases had a median age of about 34 years compared with 38 to 40 for controls, and baseline characteristics showed no significant differences between the groups. Because only a few women had HLA typing data, the possibility that HLA type acted as a confounder could not be ruled out. As quality controls, five blinded duplicates were added to each group, bringing the total to about 60 samples made up of roughly 50 participants and approximately ten replicates. Blood from cases was drawn at the visit where the lesion was first identified, while blood from controls was drawn once the infection was no longer detected. For cases, a median interval of 149 days, with an interquartile range of roughly 85 to 220 days, was observed between lesion detection and blood sampling. In the parent cohort, 9,500 to 13,000 women aged 18 or older were enrolled in Guanacaste, Costa Rica, during 1993 to 1994 and then followed for approximately 7 years. What the research found in general, with its limitations: Random forest classifiers that combined richness and V gene abundances separated cases from controls with an estimated AUC of less than 0.85. Because T-cell numbers per sample were unknown, differences in richness could reflect varying T-cell content rather than repertoire biology. Because of the cross-sectional design, the study could not determine whether the associations came before infection or resulted from infection, and neither effector/memory subsets nor HPV-specific T cells were isolated. TRBV6-7 relative abundance was lower in cases than in controls (approximately 0.11% versus 0.16%; Bonferroni P = 0.0008). Significantly higher TCR repertoire richness was observed in CIN3+ cases than in controls across sequencing depths, whereas no difference in evenness was found.

Every participant had a single incident cervical HPV16 infection, and prevalent HPV16 infections were excluded. Cervical HPV DNA was detected with MY09/MY11 PCR, and genotyping was done with dot-blot hybridization. Approximately 15 mL of heparinized blood were centrifuged, and the buffy coat was aliquoted, frozen at -30°C, then stored at -80°C. QIAGEN kits were used to extract genomic DNA from the buffy coat specimens. The sequenced material came from blood buffy coat. Recombination connected TRBV7-9 to TRBJ1-3; the D gene identity is not certain. The source of this sequence is a woman aged 18 to 75 with a cervical HPV16 infection that either progressed to CIN3+ or cleared (not recorded which). The sequenced part of the CDR3 DNA is TGTGCCAGCAGCCTCCCTAATTCTGGAAACACC. The encoded protein is CASSLPNSGNT. The complete CDR3 sequence is CASSLPNSGNTIYF.